The clone carrying this T cell receptor (beta chain) is termed medium-sized. What it recognizes is unknown. Assay used: immunoSEQ multiplex PCR; TCRdb lists only in-frame clones, some missing. Here the sample spans 95,000 to 100,000 clones, 90% being singletons. This specimen belongs to a study of T cell responses to AZD1222 COVID-19 vaccine. General observations from the study: Donors were largely white British and mainly female; clonal diversity was possibly underestimated.

This TCR came from an adult in good health. Source: peripheral blood, taken on day 0 of AZD1222 vaccination.

DNA for the CDR3: TGTGCCAGCAGCCAAGTCCGGGACAGGGGTCGCACCTTC. Its protein product is CASSQVRDRGRTF. J is TRBJ1-2 and V is TRBV3-1 (or the pseudogene TRBV3-2), with 10 bases aligning to TRBD1. Germline-derived CDR1 and CDR2 are LGHDT and YNNKEL (reference sequence). Trimming at V came to 1 base and at J to 13 bases, leaving 6 bases not matched to a gene. The CDR3 totals 13 residues.